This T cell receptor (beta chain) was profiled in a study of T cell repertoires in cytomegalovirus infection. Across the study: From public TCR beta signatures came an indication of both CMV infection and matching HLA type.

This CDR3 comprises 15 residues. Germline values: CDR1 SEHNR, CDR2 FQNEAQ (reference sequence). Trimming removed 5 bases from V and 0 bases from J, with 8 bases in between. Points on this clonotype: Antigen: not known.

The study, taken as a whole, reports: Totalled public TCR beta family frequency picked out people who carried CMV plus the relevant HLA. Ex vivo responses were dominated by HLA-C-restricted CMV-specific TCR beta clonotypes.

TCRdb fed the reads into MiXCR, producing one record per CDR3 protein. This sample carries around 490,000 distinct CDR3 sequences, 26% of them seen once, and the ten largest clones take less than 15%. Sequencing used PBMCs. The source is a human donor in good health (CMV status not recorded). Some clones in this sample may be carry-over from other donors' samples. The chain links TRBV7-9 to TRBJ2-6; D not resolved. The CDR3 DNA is TGTGCCAGCAGCATAACCAACTCTGGGGCCAACGTCCTGACTTTC. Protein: CASSITNSGANVLTF.